Listed below are T cell receptor beta chains from one sample, sequenced in a study of regulatory dendritic cells for organ transplantation. The repertoire was sequenced with immunoSEQ multiplex PCR; TCRdb's copy has only in-frame clones and lacks some. The data contain some 9,300 clones, around 80% of them seen just once; the ten biggest clones take up approximately 2.4%. No cognate antigen is known for these TCRs. The sample taken for sequencing was memory CD4+ T cells from blood cultured with dendritic cells. The receptors were gathered from a human donor in good health. Both conserved end residues are part of each CDR3. D genes are given only for firm matches. Clone size, where shown, is once, few, many, or a class for clones that have expanded.

D,J,V,size,CDR3,DNA
NA,TRBJ1-3,TRBV7-2,NA,CASSRDTAGNTIYF,TGTGCCAGCTCCCGGGACACAGCTGGAAACACCATATATTTT
NA,TRBJ2-7,TRBV27,NA,CASSFNSAYEQYF,TGTGCCAGCAGTTTCAACAGTGCCTACGAGCAGTACTTC
NA,TRBJ2-1,TRBV30,NA,CAWQRGYNEQFF,TGTGCCTGGCAACGGGGCTACAATGAGCAGTTCTTC
NA,TRBJ2-7,TRBV19,NA,CASSAEFGSEYRAPYEQYF,TGTGCCAGTAGTGCCGAATTTGGGTCCGAATACCGTGCACCCTACGAGCAGTACTTC
NA,TRBJ2-1,TRBV4-3,NA,CASSQELSGSYNEQFF,TGCGCCAGCAGCCAAGAACTGAGCGGCTCCTACAATGAGCAGTTCTTC
NA,TRBJ1-2,TRBV30,NA,CAWSAQLVYGYTF,TGTGCCTGGAGCGCGCAACTGGTCTATGGCTACACCTTC
NA,TRBJ2-5,TRBV7-6,NA,CASSLERSETQYF,TGTGCCAGCAGCTTAGAGCGGTCCGAGACCCAGTACTTC
NA,TRBJ1-4,TRBV7-9,NA,CASSLTDRPYEKLFF,TGTGCCAGCAGCTTAACAGACAGACCCTATGAAAAACTGTTTTTT
NA,TRBJ2-2,TRBV10-3,NA,CAIRAGATGELFF,TGTGCCATCAGGGCCGGGGCCACCGGGGAGCTGTTTTTT
NA,TRBJ2-4,TRBV28,NA,CASSLAGPLAKNIQYF,TGTGCCAGCAGTTTAGCAGGACCTCTAGCCAAAAACATTCAGTACTTC
TRBD1,TRBJ2-7,TRBV28,NA,CASSLSGTGAHEQYF,TGTGCCAGCAGTCTAAGTGGGACAGGGGCCCACGAGCAGTACTTC
NA,TRBJ2-1,TRBV5-1,NA,CASSSPDSNLYNEQFF,TGCGCCAGCAGCTCGCCAGACAGTAACCTTTACAATGAGCAGTTCTTC
NA,TRBJ2-3,TRBV5-6,NA,CASSRGISSTDTQYF,TGTGCCAGCAGCAGGGGGATTTCTAGCACAGATACGCAGTATTTT
NA,TRBJ1-2,TRBV4-2,NA,CASSQGPLNYGYTF,TGTGCCAGCAGCCAAGGCCCGTTAAACTATGGCTACACCTTC
NA,TRBJ2-7,TRBV7-2,NA,CASSPAPSGRTTPYEQYF,TGTGCCAGCAGCCCCGCCCCGTCTGGACGCACCACGCCGTACGAGCAGTACTTC
TRBD2,TRBJ2-3,TRBV7-6,NA,CASSLVTSGSSTDTQYF,TGTGCCAGCAGCTTAGTTACTAGCGGGTCTAGCACAGATACGCAGTATTTT
NA,TRBJ1-3,TRBV2,once,CASRGPGGAGNTIYF,TGTGCCAGCAGGGGACCTGGGGGGGCTGGAAACACCATATATTTT
NA,TRBJ2-7,TRBV2,few,CASSGTQYEQYF,TGTGCCAGCAGTGGGACCCAATACGAGCAGTACTTC
NA,TRBJ2-7,TRBV2,few,CASSEGRWDTSYEQYF,TGTGCCAGCAGTGAGGGGAGGTGGGACACGTCCTACGAGCAGTACTTC
NA,TRBJ1-2,TRBV7-9,NA,CASSQFSVPGGYTF,TGTGCCAGCAGCCAATTCTCCGTCCCGGGGGGCTACACCTTC
NA,TRBJ2-3,TRBV29-1,NA,CSVLPESTDTQYF,TGCAGCGTCCTCCCGGAGTCCACAGATACGCAGTATTTT
NA,TRBJ2-1,TRBV4-2,NA,CASSQEGGSYNEQFF,TGTGCCAGCAGCCAAGAGGGGGGCTCCTACAATGAGCAGTTCTTC
NA,TRBJ2-5,TRBV7-6,NA,CASSRGDSQETQYF,TGTGCCAGCAGCCGGGGGGACAGCCAAGAGACCCAGTACTTC
TRBD1,TRBJ1-5,TRBV6-5,NA,CASRNAGGGQPQHF,TGTGCCAGCAGAAACGCAGGGGGCGGGCAGCCCCAGCATTTT
NA,TRBJ2-3,TRBV18,NA,CASSPPYTDTQYF,TGTGCCAGCTCACCACCGTACACAGATACGCAGTATTTT
NA,TRBJ2-2,TRBV6-4,NA,CASSDSGVGELFF,TGTGCCAGCAGTGACTCGGGGGTCGGGGAGCTGTTTTTT
NA,TRBJ1-1,TRBV19,NA,CASKWGQTEAFF,TGTGCCAGTAAATGGGGGCAAACTGAAGCTTTCTTT
TRBD2,TRBJ2-7,TRBV5-1,NA,CASSLELAGSYEQYF,TGCGCCAGCAGCTTGGAACTAGCGGGATCCTACGAGCAGTACTTC
TRBD1,TRBJ1-2,TRBV5-1,NA,CASSYRQGGEGYTF,TGCGCCAGCAGCTATCGACAGGGAGGAGAGGGCTACACCTTC
NA,TRBJ1-5,TRBV20-1,once,CSATNYQPQHF,TGCAGCGCCACTAATTACCAGCCCCAGCATTTT
NA,TRBJ2-7,TRBV14,NA,CASSQDLGSYEQYF,TGTGCCAGCAGCCAAGATCTGGGCAGCTACGAGCAGTACTTC